Listed here are 31 T cell receptor beta chains from one sample, sequenced in a study of neurological immune-mediated disorders. Each CDR3 protein is one row after TCRdb ran MiXCR on the 5' RACE reads. The table includes 60,000 to 80,000 distinct CDR3 sequences, under 5.5% detected once. Sequencing was carried out using PBMCs. Source of these receptors: a woman aged 45-59 years with multiple sclerosis.

At least ten counts were recorded for this clonotype. One end of the junction varies from germline; a read error may be responsible. The chain employs TRBV25-1 and TRBJ1-1, with 9 nucleotides matching TRBD1. Germline V gene data show CDR1 as MGHDK and CDR2 as SYGVNS. There are 12 residues in the CDR3. CDR3 DNA: TGTGCCACCAGTGCGGGGACAGGGGAAGCTTTCTTT. Translation gives CATSAGTGEAFF.

This clonotype was recorded many times. The V and J genes are TRBV7-9 and TRBJ1-1; no reliable D call. Per germline, CDR1 SEHNR and CDR2 FQNEAQ (reference sequence). V lost 6 bases, J lost 11 bases, and 16 bases lay in between. The CDR3 is made up of 12 amino acids. The CDR3 sequence: CASSQNGVGAFF. The CDR3 DNA follows: TGTGCCAGCAGTCAAAACGGGGTTGGGGCTTTCTTT.

The chain couples TRBV7-8 to TRBJ2-7; 7 bases agree with TRBD2. The CDR3 has 13 amino acids. Unmatched junction bases numbered 1, after V lost 4 bases and J lost 1 base. Germline CDR1 and CDR2: SGHVS and FQNEAQ. For the CDR3, the DNA is TGTGCCAGCAGCTCGGGACTATCCTACGAGCAGTACTTC. This sequence encodes CASSSGLSYEQYF.

This clonotype came up many times. The rearrangement links TRBV6-2 or TRBV6-3 to TRBJ1-2; unclear D gene. From germline, CDR1 is MNHEY and CDR2 SVGEGT. This CDR3 has 13 residues. Trimming cost V 7 bases and J 0 bases, with 9 bases left between them. The CDR3 here is CASKTGANYGYTF. CDR3 DNA sequence: TGTGCCAGCAAGACGGGAGCTAACTATGGCTACACCTTC.

This clonotype was counted at least ten times. The J gene is TRBJ1-6, the V gene TRBV5-5; no clear D. The CDR3 has 15 residues. The germline V gene has CDR1 SGHKS and CDR2 YYEKEE (reference sequence). Trimming removed 1 base from V and 2 bases from J, with 7 bases in between. The CDR3, as DNA: TGTGCCAGCAGCTTGCAGTTAGCCTATAATTCACCCCTCCACTTT. Its protein product is CASSLQLAYNSPLHF.

Notes on this clonotype: A much larger clone lies a single base off, so this may be a read error. V and J are TRBV20-1 and TRBJ1-1, with no clear D. CDR1 is DFQATT, CDR2 SNEGSKA, per germline (reference sequence). V shed 2 bases and J shed 4 bases, with 11 bases lying between them. CDR3 size: 13 residues. CDR3 nucleotides: TGCAGTGCTAGAAACACCCTCGGCACTGAAGCTTTCTTT. Protein: CSARNTLGTEAFF.

This clonotype was picked up many times. The chain links TRBV10-3 to TRBJ1-1; a possible D gene is TRBD1 (6 bases). The germline V and J ends were trimmed by 3 bases and 3 bases, with 11 bases remaining between them. This CDR3 region has 14 residues. Germline V gene sequence: CDR1 ENHRY, CDR2 SYGVKD. The CDR3 region has the DNA TGTGCCATCAGTGAAAGGGGGGAGGACACTGAAGCTTTCTTT. This encodes CAISERGEDTEAFF.

V and J are TRBV12-3 or TRBV12-4 and TRBJ2-2; D ambiguous. There are 15 residues in the CDR3. Trimming took off 5 bases at V and 7 bases at J, with 17 bases between the two ends. CDR3 DNA: TGTGCCAGCAGTCTCCGAACGGGTCTCCTCGGGGAGCTGTTTTTT. Amino acid sequence: CASSLRTGLLGELFF.

This clonotype showed up many times. The chain uses TRBV5-1 and TRBJ2-7; D may be TRBD2 (5 bases). The V and J ends lost 4 bases and 5 bases respectively, with 19 bases between them. This CDR3 is 15 amino acids long. Germline V gene lookup returns CDR1 SGHRS and CDR2 YFSETQ. The CDR3 sequence is CASSVGDAGSDEQYF. CDR3 coding DNA: TGCGCCAGCAGCGTAGGAGATGCGGGTTCGGACGAGCAGTACTTC.

This clonotype was observed many times. The chain employs TRBV7-6 and TRBJ2-3; D perhaps matches TRBD2 (7 bases). The CDR3 covers 15 residues. Germline V gene sequence: CDR1 SGHVS, CDR2 FNYEAQ. Trimming took off 1 base at V and 3 bases at J, with 11 bases between the two ends. Written as DNA, the CDR3 is TGTGCCAGCAGCTTAGGGCGGGGGCAAACAGATACGCAGTATTTT. As protein: CASSLGRGQTDTQYF.

This clonotype was counted at least ten times. Germline is not matched at one junction end, which may reflect a read error. This chain's CDR3 is CSVRWDLQETQYF. In DNA, the CDR3 is TGCAGTGTTAGATGGGACCTTCAAGAGACCCAGTACTTC. This chain uses TRBV20-1 with TRBJ2-5, with D perhaps given as TRBD1 or TRBD2 (5 bases each). Germline V CDR1 and CDR2: DFQATT, SNEGSKA (reference sequence). The CDR3 covers 13 residues.

With regard to this clonotype: A single base separates this from a much larger clone, so it may be a read error. The J gene is TRBJ1-2, the V gene TRBV7-9; unclear D gene. V was pared by 5 bases and J by 8 bases, with 12 bases between. Germline CDR1 reads SEHNR; CDR2 reads FQNEAQ (reference sequence). The CDR3 runs 12 residues. CDR3 sequence (DNA): TGTGCCAGCAGCGAAAGGGTTGGCGGCTACACCTTC. Amino acids: CASSERVGGYTF.

This clonotype was seen more than once but under ten times. The junction departs from germline at one end; a sequencing error may be responsible. The chain recombines TRBV20-1 with TRBJ1-5; D is possibly TRBD1 (5 bases). This CDR3 is built from 12 residues. Germline loops: CDR1 DFQATT, CDR2 SNEGSKA (reference sequence). The DNA of the CDR3 is TGCAGTGCTAGACTAGGGACCCAGCCCCAGAATTTT. Translation: CSARLGTQPQNF.

At least ten counts were recorded for this clonotype. The rearrangement joins TRBV5-1 to TRBJ1-1; TRBD1 matches 9 bases. The CDR3 extends over 18 amino acids. CDR1 SGHRS and CDR2 YFSETQ come from the germline V gene. With 1 base clipped from V and 3 bases from J, the junction kept 13 bases outside the gene matches. In DNA, the CDR3 is TGCGCCAGCAGCTTGTCTCCCGGACAGGGGACGGGGGACACTGAAGCTTTCTTT. It codes for CASSLSPGQGTGDTEAFF.

This clonotype was seen many times. The gene calls are TRBV5-1 and TRBJ1-2, with 7 bases fitting TRBD1. Germline values: CDR1 SGHRS, CDR2 YFSETQ. This CDR3 spans 12 amino acids. V dropped 7 bases and J dropped 7; count of bases not matched to a gene: 7. Here the CDR3 DNA reads TGCGCCAGCGGGGACAGTTCGGGTGGCTACACCTTC. This sequence encodes CASGDSSGGYTF.

This clonotype was counted ten times or more. A junction boundary mismatches the germline segment, possibly from a read error. The genes are TRBV2 and TRBJ2-7; no definite D call. CDR3 length equals 13 residues. Looked up from germline, CDR1 is SNHLY and CDR2 is FYNNEI. CDR3 region: CASSEARLAKTSF. The CDR3 nucleotides read TGTGCCAGCAGTGAAGCCCGTCTCGCGAAAACGTCCTTC.

This clonotype was counted ten times or more. The V call is TRBV20-1, the J call TRBJ1-1, with 7 bases that match TRBD1. The CDR3 totals 11 residues. Per the germline V gene, CDR1 is DFQATT and CDR2 is SNEGSKA (reference sequence). Written as DNA, the CDR3 is TGCAGGGCAGGGGGGAACACTGAAGCTTTCTTT. This gives the protein CRAGGNTEAFF.

This clonotype appeared many times. The V gene is TRBV5-1, the J gene TRBJ1-2, with D uncertain. Germline CDR1 reads SGHRS; CDR2 reads YFSETQ. This CDR3 contains 15 residues. V lost 7 bases and J lost 4, with 20 bases in between. Here the CDR3 DNA reads TGCGCCAGCGCGGATCGGACGGGCCTCGGCTATGGCTACACCTTC. The encoded protein is CASADRTGLGYGYTF.

This clonotype was seen repeatedly, ten times or more. The V and J genes are TRBV7-3 and TRBJ2-1, with D possibly matching TRBD1 (5 bases). V lost 3 bases, J lost 5 bases, and 11 bases lay in between. CDR1 and CDR2 (germline): SGHTA, FQGTGA. The CDR3 is made up of 14 amino acids. DNA for the CDR3: TGTGCCAGCAGCTTTTCAGGGTCCAACAATGAGCAGTTCTTC. It is translated as CASSFSGSNNEQFF.

This clonotype came up many times. Compared with germline, one end of the junction differs, possibly owing to a read error. The chain recombines TRBV28 with TRBJ1-6; D is ambiguous. The V gene's germline CDR1 is MDHEN and CDR2 SYDVKM. CDR3 length equals 12 residues. CDR3: CASTSYNSPLHF. In DNA, the CDR3 is TGTGCCAGCACATCCTACAATTCACCCCTCCACTTT.

This clonotype was found many times. The chain joins TRBV20-1 to TRBJ1-1; TRBD1 might be the D (5 bases). V was trimmed by 4 bases and J by 4 bases, leaving 10 bases between them. CDR3 length: 12 amino acids. Per germline, CDR1 DFQATT and CDR2 SNEGSKA (reference sequence). In DNA form, the CDR3 reads TGCAGTGCTACCCCAGGGAGCACTGAAGCTTTCTTT. Translated, it gives CSATPGSTEAFF.

The rearrangement links TRBV14 to TRBJ2-1; maybe TRBD2 (7 bases). CDR1 and CDR2 (germline): SGHDN, FVKESK. V was trimmed by 0 bases and J by 3 bases, leaving 21 bases between them. This CDR3 region has 19 residues. In DNA form, the CDR3 reads TGTGCCAGCAGCCAAGATCAAGGGGGGGTTCCAGAAATCTACAATGAGCAGTTCTTC. Its translation is CASSQDQGGVPEIYNEQFF. Full variable domain (missing parts from reference TRBV14 and TRBJ2-1): EAGVTQFPSHSVIEKGQTVTLRCDPISGHDNLYWYRRVMGKEIKFLLHFVKESKQDESGMPNNRFLAERTGGTYSTLKVQPAELEDSGVYFCASSQDQGGVPEIYNEQFFGPGTRLTVL.

This clonotype was counted ten times or more. The V gene is TRBV5-1, the J gene TRBJ1-1; D uncertain. The ends were cut back, 5 bases at V and 0 bases at J, with 17 bases in the middle. Germline lookup yields CDR1 SGHRS and CDR2 YFSETQ. CDR3 length: 16 amino acids. As DNA, the CDR3 is TGCGCCAGCAGTTACGTTCGCGGAACCCTGAACACTGAAGCTTTCTTT. Protein product: CASSYVRGTLNTEAFF.

Only a few counts were recorded for this clonotype. This rearrangement joins TRBV29-1 to TRBJ1-1; D is perhaps TRBD1 (5 bases). The V gene's germline CDR1 is SQVTM and CDR2 ANQGSEA. The CDR3 covers 11 residues. Trimming shortened V by 6 bases and J by 4 bases, and 9 bases separated the two germline ends. CDR3 nucleotides: TGCAGCGTAAGAAGGGGCACTGAAGCTTTCTTT. This sequence encodes CSVRRGTEAFF.

This clonotype was seen a few times. CDR3 DNA sequence: TGTGCCAGCAGCTTAGATGACTGGACAGGGAGGACGAAAGCTTTCTTT. The encoded protein is CASSLDDWTGRTKAFF. The chain uses TRBV11-3 and TRBJ1-1, with 8 bases identical to TRBD1. Trimming took 0 bases from V and 9 from J; bases not matched to a gene: 12. Germline values: CDR1 SGHNT, CDR2 YENEEA. The length of the CDR3 is 16 residues.

This clonotype came up many times. The V and J genes are TRBV20-1 and TRBJ2-2, with 9 bases matching TRBD1. After removal of 2 bases from V and 6 bases from J, the junction contained 13 bases not matched to a gene. Germline lookup yields CDR1 DFQATT and CDR2 SNEGSKA (reference sequence). The CDR3 is made up of 17 amino acids. CDR3 sequence (DNA): TGCAGTGCTAGAAGGGCCGGGACAGGGTTCGGAGCCGGGGAGCTGTTTTTT. Residues: CSARRAGTGFGAGELFF.

In its sample, this clonotype was seen many times. Written as DNA, the CDR3 is TGCAGTGCTTTTTGGGGGGCAGAGACCCAGTACTTC. This sequence encodes CSAFWGAETQYF. The gene calls are TRBV20-1 and TRBJ2-5, with D possibly being TRBD1 or TRBD2 (6 bases each). The germline V and J ends were trimmed by 5 bases and 4 bases, with 11 bases remaining between them. Germline lookup yields CDR1 DFQATT and CDR2 SNEGSKA (reference sequence). The CDR3 is 12 residues long.

This clonotype occurred many times. The chain is built from TRBV5-8 and TRBJ2-7; D is possibly TRBD1 (6 bases). Germline V gives CDR1 SGHTS, CDR2 YDEGEE. This CDR3 contains 16 residues. The germline V and J ends were trimmed by 0 bases and 6 bases, with 19 bases remaining between them. CDR3 region: CASSLVLQGPPGEQYF. The DNA of the CDR3 is TGTGCCAGCAGCTTGGTGTTACAGGGACCCCCTGGCGAGCAGTACTTC. The full variable domain, completed using reference TRBV5-8 and TRBJ2-7, is EAGVTQSPTHLIKTRGQQATLRCSPISGHTSVYWYQQALGLGLQFLLWYDEGEERNRGNFPPRFSGRQFPNYSSELNVNALELEDSALYLCASSLVLQGPPGEQYFGPGTRLTVT.

There are many counts of this clonotype. This may be a read error: a much more frequent sequence differs by one nucleotide. J is TRBJ2-4 and V is TRBV27; unclear D gene. CDR1 is MNHEY, CDR2 SMNVEV, per germline (reference sequence). The CDR3 covers 14 residues. The CDR3 loop is CASSTTVGKKIQYF. CDR3 nucleotides: TGTGCCAGCAGTACGACTGTGGGCAAAAAAATTCAGTACTTC.

This clonotype was seen ten or more times. This rearrangement joins TRBV20-1 to TRBJ1-4; tentative D call: TRBD1 (5 bases). The CDR3 sequence is 14 residues long. CDR1 and CDR2 (germline): DFQATT, SNEGSKA (reference sequence). V was pared by 0 bases and J by 7 bases, with 12 bases between. CDR3 in DNA: TGCAGTGCTAGAGATCATATGGGGACTGAAAAACTGTTTTTT. It specifies CSARDHMGTEKLFF.

This clonotype showed up just a few times. The V call is TRBV7-2, the J call TRBJ1-4; D unclear. The CDR3 is 13 amino acids. Germline CDR1 reads SGHTA; CDR2 reads FQGNSA. Between the trimmed V and J ends, which lost 2 bases and 8 bases, there was a span of 9 bases. The CDR3 sequence is CASSLRGLEKLFF. The CDR3 bases are TGTGCCAGCAGCTTAAGAGGCCTAGAAAAACTGTTTTTT. Together with reference TRBV7-2 and TRBJ1-4, the CDR3 gives the full variable domain: GAGVSQSPSNKVTEKGKDVELRCDPISGHTALYWYRQSLGQGLEFLIYFQGNSAPDKSGLPSDRFSAERTGGSVSTLTIQRTQQEDSAVYLCASSLRGLEKLFFGSGTQLSVL.